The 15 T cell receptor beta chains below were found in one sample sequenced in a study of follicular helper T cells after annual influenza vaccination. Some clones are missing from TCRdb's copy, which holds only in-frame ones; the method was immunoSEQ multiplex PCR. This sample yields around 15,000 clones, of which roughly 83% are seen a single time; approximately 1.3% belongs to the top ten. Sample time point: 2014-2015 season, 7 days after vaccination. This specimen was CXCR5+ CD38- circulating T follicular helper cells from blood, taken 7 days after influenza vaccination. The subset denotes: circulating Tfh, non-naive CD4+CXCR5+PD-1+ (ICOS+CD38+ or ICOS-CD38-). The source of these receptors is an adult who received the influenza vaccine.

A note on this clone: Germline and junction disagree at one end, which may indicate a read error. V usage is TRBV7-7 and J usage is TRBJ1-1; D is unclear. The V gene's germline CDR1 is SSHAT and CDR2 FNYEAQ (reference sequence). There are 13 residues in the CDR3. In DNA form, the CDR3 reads TGTGCTAGCAGCTTTTCTAAGAACACTGAAGCTTTCTTT. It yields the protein CASSFSKNTEAFF.

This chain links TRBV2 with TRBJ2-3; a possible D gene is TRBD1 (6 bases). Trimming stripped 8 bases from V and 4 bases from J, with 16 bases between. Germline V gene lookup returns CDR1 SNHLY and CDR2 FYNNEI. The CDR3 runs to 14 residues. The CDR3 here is CASGQSSRADTQYF. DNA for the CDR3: TGTGCCAGCGGACAGAGCTCGCGGGCAGATACGCAGTATTTT.

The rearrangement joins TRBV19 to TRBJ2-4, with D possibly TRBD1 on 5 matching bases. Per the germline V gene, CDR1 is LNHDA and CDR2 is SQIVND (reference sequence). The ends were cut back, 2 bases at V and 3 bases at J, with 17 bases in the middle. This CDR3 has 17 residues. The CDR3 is CASSIRPVGPHKNIQYF. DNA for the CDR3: TGTGCCAGTAGTATAAGGCCGGTGGGGCCACACAAAAACATTCAGTACTTC.

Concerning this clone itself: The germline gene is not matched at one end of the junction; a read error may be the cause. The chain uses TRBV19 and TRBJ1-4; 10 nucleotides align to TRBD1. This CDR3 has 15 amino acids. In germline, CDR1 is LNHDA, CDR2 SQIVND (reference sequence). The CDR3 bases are TGTGCCAGTAGTATAGGGGGGACAGGGGATGAAAAACTGCTTTTT. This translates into CASSIGGTGDEKLLF.

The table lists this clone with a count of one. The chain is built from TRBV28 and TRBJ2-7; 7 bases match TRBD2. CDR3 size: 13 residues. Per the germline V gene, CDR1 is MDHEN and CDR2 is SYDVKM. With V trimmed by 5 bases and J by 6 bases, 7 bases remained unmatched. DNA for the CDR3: TGTGCCAGCAGTCCCGATGGGAGGGGCGAGCAGTACTTC. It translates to CASSPDGRGEQYF.

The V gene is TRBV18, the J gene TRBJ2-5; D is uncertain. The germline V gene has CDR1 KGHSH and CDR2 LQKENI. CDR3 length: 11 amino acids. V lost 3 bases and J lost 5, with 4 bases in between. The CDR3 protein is CASSPSETQYF. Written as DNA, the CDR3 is TGTGCCAGCTCACCGAGTGAGACCCAGTACTTC.

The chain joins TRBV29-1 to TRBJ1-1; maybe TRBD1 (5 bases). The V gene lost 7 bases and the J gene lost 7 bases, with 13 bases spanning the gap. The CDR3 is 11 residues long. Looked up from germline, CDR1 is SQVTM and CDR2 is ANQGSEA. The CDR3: CSGGTSHEAFF. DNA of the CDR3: TGCAGCGGTGGGACTAGTCATGAAGCTTTCTTT.

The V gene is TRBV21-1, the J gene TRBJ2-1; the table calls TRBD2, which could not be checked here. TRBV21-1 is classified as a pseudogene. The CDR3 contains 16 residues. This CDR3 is CASSPMPGSSYNEQFF. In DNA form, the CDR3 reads TGTGCCAGCAGCCCTATGCCCGGTTCGTCCTACAATGAGCAGTTCTTC.

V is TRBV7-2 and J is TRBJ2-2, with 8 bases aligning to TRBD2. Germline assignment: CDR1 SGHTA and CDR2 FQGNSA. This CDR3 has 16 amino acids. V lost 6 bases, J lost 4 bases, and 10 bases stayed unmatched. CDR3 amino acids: CASSPPAGALTGELFF. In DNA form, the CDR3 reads TGTGCCAGCAGTCCACCAGCGGGAGCCCTCACCGGGGAGCTGTTTTTT.

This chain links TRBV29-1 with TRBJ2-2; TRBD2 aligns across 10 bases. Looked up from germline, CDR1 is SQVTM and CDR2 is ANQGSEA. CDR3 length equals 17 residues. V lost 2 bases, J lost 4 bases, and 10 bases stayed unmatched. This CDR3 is CSVETGRAGGGTGELFF. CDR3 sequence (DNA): TGCAGCGTTGAAACCGGCCGAGCGGGGGGGGGCACCGGGGAGCTGTTTTTT.

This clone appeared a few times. The CDR3 is CATSRQQGGNQPQHF. In nucleotides, the CDR3 is TGTGCCACCAGCAGGCAACAGGGTGGCAATCAGCCCCAGCATTTT. The rearrangement joins TRBV15 to TRBJ1-5; possibly TRBD1 for D (6 bases). Germline CDR1 and CDR2: LNHNV and YYDKDF (reference sequence). Trimming shortened V by 3 bases and J by 2 bases, and 11 bases separated the two germline ends. The CDR3 covers 15 residues.

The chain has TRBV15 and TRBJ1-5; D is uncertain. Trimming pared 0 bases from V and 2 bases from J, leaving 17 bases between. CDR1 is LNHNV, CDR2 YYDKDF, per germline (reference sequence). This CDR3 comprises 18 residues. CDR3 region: CATSRDVGGTQRNQPQHF. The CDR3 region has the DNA TGTGCCACCAGCAGAGATGTCGGTGGTACTCAACGCAATCAGCCCCAGCATTTT.

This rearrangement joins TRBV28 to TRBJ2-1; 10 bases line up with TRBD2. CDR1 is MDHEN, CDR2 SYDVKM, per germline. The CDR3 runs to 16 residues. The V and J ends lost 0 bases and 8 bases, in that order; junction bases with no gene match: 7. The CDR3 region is CASSLWASGSSDEQFF. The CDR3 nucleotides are TGTGCCAGCAGTTTATGGGCTAGCGGGAGTTCGGATGAGCAGTTCTTC.

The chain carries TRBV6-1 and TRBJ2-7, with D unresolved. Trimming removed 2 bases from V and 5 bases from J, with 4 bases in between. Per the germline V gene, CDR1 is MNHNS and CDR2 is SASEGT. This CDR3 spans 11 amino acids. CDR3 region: CASSEFDEQYF. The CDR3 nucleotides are TGTGCCAGCAGTGAATTCGACGAGCAGTACTTC.

CDR3 bases: TGTGCCAGCAGCTCGAGCGGGGGCCGAGGGCAGCCCCAGCATTTT. This sequence encodes CASSSSGGRGQPQHF. The chain combines TRBV7-9 with TRBJ1-5; D might be TRBD1 (6 bases). Germline V gives CDR1 SEHNR, CDR2 FQNEAQ (reference sequence). Trimming removed 4 bases from V and 7 bases from J, with 17 bases in between. The CDR3 totals 15 residues.